These 4 T cell receptor beta chains were all obtained from the same sample, sequenced in a study of blood T cell repertoires in COVID-19. Clones were sequenced by immunoSEQ multiplex PCR, and TCRdb holds only the in-frame ones, with some missing. The data hold around 140,000 clones, with more than 80% observed a single time. The sequencing input was peripheral blood. The receptors derive from a man aged 18 to 30 with COVID-19, enrolled during active disease.

The CDR3 nucleotides are TGTGCCAGCAGACTTCTCACAGGGATGAGCTATGGCTACACCTTC. Amino acids: CASRLLTGMSYGYTF. V gene TRBV6-5 combines with J gene TRBJ1-2; tentatively, D is TRBD1 (6 bases). Germline CDR1 reads MNHEY; CDR2 reads SVGAGI. V lost 6 bases, J lost 4 bases, and 18 bases lay in between. The CDR3 consists of 15 residues.

The rearrangement joins TRBV9 to TRBJ2-3; no reliable D call. The germline V gene encodes CDR1 SGDLS and CDR2 YYNGEE. The V gene lost 0 bases and the J gene lost 0 bases, with 2 bases spanning the gap. The CDR3 totals 13 residues. CDR3 bases: TGTGCCAGCAGCGTAGTAAGCACAGATACGCAGTATTTT. As protein: CASSVVSTDTQYF.

V usage is TRBV2 and J usage is TRBJ1-5; tentatively, D is TRBD1 (5 bases). The CDR3 is 15 amino acids. V lost 5 bases, J lost 7 bases, and 18 bases lay in between. Germline loops: CDR1 SNHLY, CDR2 FYNNEI. The CDR3 coding sequence is TGTGCCAGCAGTCTCGTCCTCCAGGGCCGACAGCCCCAGCATTTT. Its translation is CASSLVLQGRQPQHF. The entire variable domain, with the rest obtained from reference TRBV2 and TRBJ1-5, is as follows: EPEVTQTPSHQVTQMGQEVILRCVPISNHLYFYWYRQILGQKVEFLVSFYNNEISEKSEIFDDQFSVERPDGSNFTLKIRSTKLEDSAMYFCASSLVLQGRQPQHFGDGTRLSIL.

V usage is TRBV4-1 and J usage is TRBJ2-1, with D tentatively TRBD2 (5 bases). The CDR3 covers 18 residues. V was clipped by 1 base and J by 8 bases, with 24 bases between them. Germline V gene sequence: CDR1 MGHRA, CDR2 YSYEKL. The CDR3 protein is CASSQASRRDIQSHEQFF. The CDR3, as DNA: TGCGCCAGCAGCCAAGCCTCCAGACGGGATATCCAGTCTCATGAGCAGTTCTTC.